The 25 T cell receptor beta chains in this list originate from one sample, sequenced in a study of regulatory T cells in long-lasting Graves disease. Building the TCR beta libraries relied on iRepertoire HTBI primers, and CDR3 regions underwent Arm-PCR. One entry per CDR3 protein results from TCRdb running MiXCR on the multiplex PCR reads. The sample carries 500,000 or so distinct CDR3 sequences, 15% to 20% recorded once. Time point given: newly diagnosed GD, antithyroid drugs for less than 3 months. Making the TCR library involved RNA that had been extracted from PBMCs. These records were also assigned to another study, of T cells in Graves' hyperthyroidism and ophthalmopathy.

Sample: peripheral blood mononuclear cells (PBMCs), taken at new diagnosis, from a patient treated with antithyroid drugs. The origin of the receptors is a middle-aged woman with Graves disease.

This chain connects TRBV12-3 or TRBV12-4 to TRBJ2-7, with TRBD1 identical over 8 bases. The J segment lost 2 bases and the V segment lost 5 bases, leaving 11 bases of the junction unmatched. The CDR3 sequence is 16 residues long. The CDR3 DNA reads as TGTGCCAGCAGTCCCTCGTTGCCAGGGGGCACCTACGAGCAGTACTTC. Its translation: CASSPSLPGGTYEQYF.

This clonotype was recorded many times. In DNA, the CDR3 is TGTGCCAGCAGCCACGACCTTAAGACAGGGAGCTCTGGGGCCAACGTCCTGACTTTC. It translates to CASSHDLKTGSSGANVLTF. The genes are TRBV7-6 and TRBJ2-6, with 7 bases fitting TRBD1. Germline-derived CDR1 and CDR2 are SGHVS and FNYEAQ. V was pared by 5 bases and J by 0 bases, with 13 bases of the junction left unmatched. The CDR3 is made up of 19 amino acids.

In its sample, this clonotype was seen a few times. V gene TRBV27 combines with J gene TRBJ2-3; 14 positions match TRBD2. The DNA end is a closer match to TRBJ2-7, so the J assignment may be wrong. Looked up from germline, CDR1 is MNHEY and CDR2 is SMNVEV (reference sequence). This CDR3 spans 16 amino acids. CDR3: CASSHWTSGGLEEQYF. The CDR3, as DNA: TGTGCCAGCAGCCATTGGACTAGCGGGGGGTTAGAAGAGCAGTACTTC.

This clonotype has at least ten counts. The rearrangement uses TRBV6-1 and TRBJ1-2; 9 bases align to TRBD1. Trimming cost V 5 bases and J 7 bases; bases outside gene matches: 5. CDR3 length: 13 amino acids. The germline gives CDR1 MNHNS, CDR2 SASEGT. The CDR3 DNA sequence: TGTGCCAGCAGTACAACAGGGGGCGTTGGCTACACCTTC. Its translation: CASSTTGGVGYTF.

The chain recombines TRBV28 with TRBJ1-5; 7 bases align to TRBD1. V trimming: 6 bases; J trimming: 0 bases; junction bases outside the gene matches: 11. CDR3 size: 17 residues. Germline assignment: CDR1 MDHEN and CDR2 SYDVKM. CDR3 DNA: TGTGCCAGCAGCATAGGACAGGTCCCGTATAGCAATCAGCCCCAGCATTTT. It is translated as CASSIGQVPYSNQPQHF.

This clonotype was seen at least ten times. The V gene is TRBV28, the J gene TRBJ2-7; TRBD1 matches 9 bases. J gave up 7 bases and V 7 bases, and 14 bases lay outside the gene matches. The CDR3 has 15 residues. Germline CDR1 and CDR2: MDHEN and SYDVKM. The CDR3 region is CASISPGTGSSEQYF. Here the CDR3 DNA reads TGTGCCAGCATCTCCCCCGGGACAGGGTCGTCTGAGCAGTACTTC.

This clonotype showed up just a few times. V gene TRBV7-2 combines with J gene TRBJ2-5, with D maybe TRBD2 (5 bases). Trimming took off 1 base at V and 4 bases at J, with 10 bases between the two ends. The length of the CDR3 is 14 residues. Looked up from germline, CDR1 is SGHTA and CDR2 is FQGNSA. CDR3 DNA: TGTGCCAGCAGCTTAGAGATGGGGAGAGAGACCCAGTACTTC. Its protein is CASSLEMGRETQYF. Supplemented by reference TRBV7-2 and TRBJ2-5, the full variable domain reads GAGVSQSPSNKVTEKGKDVELRCDPISGHTALYWYRQSLGQGLEFLIYFQGNSAPDKSGLPSDRFSAERTGGSVSTLTIQRTQQEDSAVYLCASSLEMGRETQYFGPGTRLLVL.

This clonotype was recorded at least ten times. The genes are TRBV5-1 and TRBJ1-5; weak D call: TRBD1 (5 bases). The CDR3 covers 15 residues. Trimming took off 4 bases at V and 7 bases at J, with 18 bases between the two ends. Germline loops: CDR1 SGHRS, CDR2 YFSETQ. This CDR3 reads CASSLDSGRGQPQHF. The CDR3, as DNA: TGCGCCAGCAGCCTAGATTCGGGCCGGGGGCAGCCCCAGCATTTT.

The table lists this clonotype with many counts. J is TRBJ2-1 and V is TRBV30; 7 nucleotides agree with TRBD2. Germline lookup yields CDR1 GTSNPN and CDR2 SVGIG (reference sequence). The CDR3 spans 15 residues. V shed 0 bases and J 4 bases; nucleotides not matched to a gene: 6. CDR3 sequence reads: CAWSVGAGSYNEQFF. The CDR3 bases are TGTGCCTGGAGTGTAGGAGCGGGGAGTTACAATGAGCAGTTCTTC.

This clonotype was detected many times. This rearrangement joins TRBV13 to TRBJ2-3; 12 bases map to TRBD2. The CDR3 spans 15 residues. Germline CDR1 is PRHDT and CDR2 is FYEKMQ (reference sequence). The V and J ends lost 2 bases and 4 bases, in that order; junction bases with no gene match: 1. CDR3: CASSLLAGGPDTQYF. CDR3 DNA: TGTGCCAGCAGCTTACTAGCGGGGGGGCCAGATACGCAGTATTTT.

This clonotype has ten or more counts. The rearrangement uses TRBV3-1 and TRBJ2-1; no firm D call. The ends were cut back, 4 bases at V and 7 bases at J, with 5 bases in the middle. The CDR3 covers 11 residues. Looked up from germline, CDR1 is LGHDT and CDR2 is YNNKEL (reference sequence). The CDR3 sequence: CASSRRNEQFF. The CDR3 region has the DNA TGTGCCAGCAGCCGACGGAATGAGCAGTTCTTC.

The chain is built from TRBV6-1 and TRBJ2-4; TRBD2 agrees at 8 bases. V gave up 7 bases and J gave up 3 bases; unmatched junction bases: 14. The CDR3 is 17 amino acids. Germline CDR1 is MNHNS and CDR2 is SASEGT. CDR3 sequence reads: CASKTGGVRDGKNIQYF. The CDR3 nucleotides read TGTGCCAGCAAGACGGGGGGGGTAAGGGATGGCAAAAACATTCAGTACTTC.

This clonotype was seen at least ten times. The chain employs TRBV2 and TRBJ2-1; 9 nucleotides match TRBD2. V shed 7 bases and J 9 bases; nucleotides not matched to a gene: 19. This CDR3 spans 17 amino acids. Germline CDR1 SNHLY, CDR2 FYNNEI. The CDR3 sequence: CASTIQGSGLALSEQFF. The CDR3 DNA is TGTGCCAGCACCATACAGGGGTCGGGACTAGCCCTGAGTGAGCAGTTCTTC. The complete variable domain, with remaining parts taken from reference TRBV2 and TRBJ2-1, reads EPEVTQTPSHQVTQMGQEVILRCVPISNHLYFYWYRQILGQKVEFLVSFYNNEISEKSEIFDDQFSVERPDGSNFTLKIRSTKLEDSAMYFCASTIQGSGLALSEQFFGPGTRLTVL.

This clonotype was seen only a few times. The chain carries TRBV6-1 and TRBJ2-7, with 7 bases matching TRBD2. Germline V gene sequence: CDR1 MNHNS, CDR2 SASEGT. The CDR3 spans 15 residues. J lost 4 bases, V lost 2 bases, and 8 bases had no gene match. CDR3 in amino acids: CASSEWGGMGYEQYF. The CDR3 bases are TGTGCCAGCAGTGAATGGGGGGGAATGGGTTACGAGCAGTACTTC.

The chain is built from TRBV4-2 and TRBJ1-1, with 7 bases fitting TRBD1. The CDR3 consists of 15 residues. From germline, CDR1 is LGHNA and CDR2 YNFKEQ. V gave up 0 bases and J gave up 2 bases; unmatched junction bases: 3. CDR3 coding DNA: TGTGCCAGCAGCCAAGATAAGGGGGCTAACACTGAAGCTTTCTTT. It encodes CASSQDKGANTEAFF.

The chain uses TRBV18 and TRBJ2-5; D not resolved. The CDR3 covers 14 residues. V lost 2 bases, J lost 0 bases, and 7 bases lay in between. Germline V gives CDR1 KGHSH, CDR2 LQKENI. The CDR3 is CASSPMDYQETQYF. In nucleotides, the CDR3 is TGTGCCAGCTCACCAATGGATTACCAAGAGACCCAGTACTTC.

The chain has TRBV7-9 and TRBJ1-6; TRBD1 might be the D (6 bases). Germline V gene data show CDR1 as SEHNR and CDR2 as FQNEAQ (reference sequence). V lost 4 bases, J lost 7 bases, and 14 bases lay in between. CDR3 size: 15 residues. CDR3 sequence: CASSSVPGANSPLHF. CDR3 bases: TGTGCCAGCAGCTCCGTCCCGGGGGCAAATTCACCCCTCCACTTT.

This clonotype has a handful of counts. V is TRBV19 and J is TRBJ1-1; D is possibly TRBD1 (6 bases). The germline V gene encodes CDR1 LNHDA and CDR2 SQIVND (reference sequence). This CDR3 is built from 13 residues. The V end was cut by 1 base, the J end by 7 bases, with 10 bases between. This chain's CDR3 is CASSIAGAGEAFF. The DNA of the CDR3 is TGTGCCAGTAGTATAGCAGGGGCGGGTGAAGCTTTCTTT.

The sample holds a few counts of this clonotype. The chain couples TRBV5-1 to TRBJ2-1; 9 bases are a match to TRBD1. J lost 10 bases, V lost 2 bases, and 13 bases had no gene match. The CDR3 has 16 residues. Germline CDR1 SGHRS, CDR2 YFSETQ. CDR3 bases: TGCGCCAGCAGCTTAGCCGGGACAGGGACGTTCCGGGAGCAGTTCTTC. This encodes CASSLAGTGTFREQFF. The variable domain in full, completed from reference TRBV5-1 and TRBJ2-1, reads KAGVTQTPRYLIKTRGQQVTLSCSPISGHRSVSWYQQTPGQGLQFLFEYFSETQRNKGNFPGRFSGRQFSNSRSEMNVSTLELGDSALYLCASSLAGTGTFREQFFGPGTRLTVL.

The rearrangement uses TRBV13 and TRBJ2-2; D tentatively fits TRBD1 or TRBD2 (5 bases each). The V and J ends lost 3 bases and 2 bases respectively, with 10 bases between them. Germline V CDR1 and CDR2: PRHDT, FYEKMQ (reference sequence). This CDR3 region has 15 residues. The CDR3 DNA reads TGTGCCAGCAGCTTCCGGGACGGCAACACCGGGGAGCTGTTTTTT. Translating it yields CASSFRDGNTGELFF.

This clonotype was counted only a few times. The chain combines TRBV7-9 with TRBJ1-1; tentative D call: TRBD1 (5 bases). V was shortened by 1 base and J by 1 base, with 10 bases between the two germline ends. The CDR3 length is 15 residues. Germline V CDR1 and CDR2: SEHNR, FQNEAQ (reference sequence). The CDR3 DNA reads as TGTGCCAGCAGCTTAGAGGTTGGGGGGAACACTGAAGCTTTCTTT. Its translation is CASSLEVGGNTEAFF. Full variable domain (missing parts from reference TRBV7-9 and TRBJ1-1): DTGVSQNPRHKITKRGQNVTFRCDPISEHNRLYWYRQTLGQGPEFLTYFQNEAQLEKSRLLSDRFSAERPKGSFSTLEIQRTEQGDSAMYLCASSLEVGGNTEAFFGQGTRLTVV.

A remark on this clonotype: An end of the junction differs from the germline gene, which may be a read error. Here the CDR3 reads CASSFAWNTEAFF. CDR3 nucleotides: TGTGCCAGCAGTTTCGCTTGGAACACTGAGGCTTTCTTT. V and J are TRBV12-3 or TRBV12-4 and TRBJ1-1; no clear D gene. The CDR3 is made up of 13 amino acids.

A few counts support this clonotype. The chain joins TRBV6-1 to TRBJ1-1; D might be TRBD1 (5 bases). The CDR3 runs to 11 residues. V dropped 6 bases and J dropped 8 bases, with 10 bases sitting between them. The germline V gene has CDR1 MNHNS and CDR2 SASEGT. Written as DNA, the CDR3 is TGTGCCAGCAGCCACGAGGGGGAAGCTTTCTTT. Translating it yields CASSHEGEAFF.

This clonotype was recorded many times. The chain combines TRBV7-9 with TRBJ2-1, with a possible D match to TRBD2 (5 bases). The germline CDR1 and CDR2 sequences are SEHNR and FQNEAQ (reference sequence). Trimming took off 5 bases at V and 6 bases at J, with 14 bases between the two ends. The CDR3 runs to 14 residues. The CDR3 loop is CASSPGLTGNEQFF. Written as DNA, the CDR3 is TGTGCCAGCAGCCCCGGACTTACCGGCAATGAGCAGTTCTTC.

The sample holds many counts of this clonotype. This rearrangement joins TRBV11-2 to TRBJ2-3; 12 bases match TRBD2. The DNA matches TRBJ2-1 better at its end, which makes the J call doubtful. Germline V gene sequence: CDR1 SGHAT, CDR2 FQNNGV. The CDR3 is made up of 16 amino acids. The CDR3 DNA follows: TGTGCCAGCAGCTTAACTAGCGGGGGGCACAATGAGTTGCAGTTCTTC. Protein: CASSLTSGGHNELQFF.